These 28 T cell receptor beta chains were all obtained from the same sample, sequenced in a study of long-term antiretroviral therapy in people with HIV (dated by TCRdb to between 2021 and 2024). The immunoSEQ hsTCRB v3.0 assay was used at survey level resolution to sequence the TRB variable region. TCRdb carries this immuneACCESS record with in-frame sequences only. Its versions omit some clonotypes, under half of them owing to an unresolved V gene in the studies checked, with the rest unexplained. The sample table holds more than 11,000 clones, of which around four fifths were seen once. The ten largest clones take up roughly a fifth of the sample. The specimen was unsorted PBMCs, collected 1.3 years before starting antiretroviral therapy. These TCRs come from a man between 40 and 49 years old with HIV.

This clone was counted once. The gene calls are TRBV5-1 and TRBJ1-1; 7 positions agree with TRBD1. The CDR3 consists of 15 residues. The germline CDR1 and CDR2 sequences are SGHRS and YFSETQ. The ends lost 1 base at V and 2 bases at J; junction bases unmatched: 5. CDR3: CASSLRQGVNTEAFF. The DNA for the CDR3 is TGCGCCAGCAGCTTGCGACAGGGTGTTAACACTGAAGCTTTCTTT.

Only a few counts were recorded for this clone. The CDR3, as DNA: TGTGCCAGCAGCATACCCCCTTACAGGGAGCGTGGCGAGACCCAGTACTTC. It is translated as CASSIPPYRERGETQYF. The rearrangement joins TRBV7-8 to TRBJ2-5; D perhaps matches TRBD1 (6 bases). The V end lost 5 bases, the J end lost 5 bases, and 24 bases lay between the germline ends. Per germline, CDR1 SGHVS and CDR2 FQNEAQ. The CDR3 contains 17 residues.

The CDR3 bases are TGTGCCATCACAGCCGGGGAGGGTAGAGGCTACACCTTC. Residues: CAITAGEGRGYTF. The chain uses TRBV10-3 and TRBJ1-2, with D unclear. Germline CDR1 reads ENHRY; CDR2 reads SYGVKD. V shed 7 bases and J shed 8 bases, with 17 bases lying between them. The CDR3 extends over 13 amino acids.

The gene calls are TRBV27 and TRBJ2-2, with 10 bases matching TRBD1. The CDR3 is 16 residues long. The trim removed 3 bases at V and 6 bases at J, leaving 7 bases unmatched. CDR1 is MNHEY, CDR2 SMNVEV, per germline (reference sequence). CDR3: CASSLVRTGGPGELFF. The CDR3 DNA reads as TGTGCCAGCAGTTTGGTCAGGACAGGGGGACCCGGGGAGCTGTTTTTT.

CDR3 region: CASSSETENQPQHF. As DNA, the CDR3 is TGTGCCAGCAGTTCTGAGACAGAAAATCAGCCCCAGCATTTT. This chain uses TRBV28 with TRBJ1-5, with D maybe TRBD1 (5 bases). The CDR3 covers 14 residues. CDR1 is MDHEN and CDR2 is SYDVKM in the germline V gene. V gave up 4 bases and J gave up 4 bases, with 11 bases separating them.

This chain joins TRBV6-6 and TRBJ1-5; D remains ambiguous. The germline V gene encodes CDR1 MNHNY and CDR2 SVGAGI (reference sequence). This CDR3 has 13 residues. Trimming cost V 7 bases and J 4 bases, with 11 bases left between them. The CDR3 sequence: CASILGRNQPQHF. In DNA form, the CDR3 reads TGTGCCAGCATTTTAGGACGGAATCAGCCCCAGCATTTT.

This clone appeared once. The chain carries TRBV2 and TRBJ2-7; 7 nucleotides match TRBD1. The length of the CDR3 is 12 residues. CDR1 is SNHLY and CDR2 is FYNNEI in the germline V gene. Germline trimming cut 6 bases from V and 3 bases from J; bases unmatched to any gene: 2. The DNA of the CDR3 is TGTGCCAGCAGCGGACAGGACTACGAGCAGTACTTC. As protein: CASSGQDYEQYF.

This chain joins TRBV4-1 and TRBJ1-2, with D hard to call. Trimming took off 0 bases at V and 4 bases at J, with 6 bases between the two ends. Per germline, CDR1 MGHRA and CDR2 YSYEKL. This CDR3 spans 13 amino acids. For the CDR3, the DNA is TGCGCCAGCAGCCAAGAAAAGAGCTATGGCTACACCTTC. Translated, it gives CASSQEKSYGYTF.

This chain uses TRBV5-1 with TRBJ2-1; D assignment may be TRBD1 or TRBD2 (5 bases each). The CDR3 consists of 16 residues. Trimming cost V 0 bases and J 6 bases, with 16 bases left between them. CDR1 and CDR2 (germline): SGHRS, YFSETQ. This CDR3 is CASSLEGNRGGNEQFF. DNA for the CDR3: TGCGCCAGCAGCTTGGAAGGGAATCGGGGCGGCAATGAGCAGTTCTTC.

The chain has TRBV7-6 and TRBJ2-1; 9 bases match TRBD1. The CDR3 extends over 14 amino acids. Germline-derived CDR1 and CDR2 are SGHVS and FNYEAQ. V lost 5 bases and J lost 6; bases outside the gene matches: 5. For the CDR3, the DNA is TGTGCCAGCAGCAAACAGGGGGCCAGCAATGAGCAGTTCTTC. This sequence encodes CASSKQGASNEQFF.

Of note for this clone: Additional DNA sequences in this sample encode the identical CDR3. The chain joins TRBV25-1 to TRBJ1-5; tentative D call: TRBD1 (5 bases). Trimming removed 4 bases from V and 4 bases from J, with 8 bases in between. Germline loops: CDR1 MGHDK, CDR2 SYGVNS. The CDR3 loop spans 13 amino acids. CDR3 DNA: TGTGCCAGCAGTGGACCAGGGAATCAGCCCCAGCATTTT. Its protein product is CASSGPGNQPQHF.

CDR3 residues: CASSSRLAEITGELFF. The CDR3 coding sequence is TGTGCCAGCAGCTCCCGACTAGCGGAGATCACCGGGGAGCTGTTTTTT. The rearrangement joins TRBV7-8 to TRBJ2-2; 9 nucleotides line up with TRBD2. CDR3 length: 16 residues. The V segment lost 4 bases and the J segment 4 bases; nucleotides outside the gene matches: 7. Germline values: CDR1 SGHVS, CDR2 FQNEAQ.

This clone was seen more than once but under ten times. J is TRBJ1-1 and V is TRBV2, with 7 bases aligning to TRBD1. Trimming removed 8 bases from V and 10 bases from J; junction bases left unmatched: 13. The CDR3 extends over 13 amino acids. The germline V gene encodes CDR1 SNHLY and CDR2 FYNNEI. DNA of the CDR3: TGTGCCAGCGAAGGACAGGCCTTCTTTGGAGCTTTCTTT. Residues: CASEGQAFFGAFF.

The chain employs TRBV5-1 and TRBJ1-2; 7 nucleotides line up with TRBD1. With V trimmed by 3 bases and J by 2 bases, 4 bases remained unmatched. In germline, CDR1 is SGHRS, CDR2 YFSETQ. The CDR3 covers 14 residues. DNA for the CDR3: TGCGCCAGCAGCTCTCAGACAGGGAACTATGGCTACACCTTC. As protein: CASSSQTGNYGYTF.

The V call is TRBV18, the J call TRBJ1-2; no clear D gene. This CDR3 has 12 amino acids. The V end was cut by 3 bases, the J end by 4 bases, with 6 bases between. Germline V CDR1 and CDR2: KGHSH, LQKENI. DNA of the CDR3: TGTGCCAGCTCACCGGAGGGCTATGGCTACACCTTC. Translation gives CASSPEGYGYTF.

This rearrangement joins TRBV28 to TRBJ2-7; D might be TRBD1 (6 bases). Between the trimmed V and J ends, which lost 7 bases and 4 bases, there was a span of 17 bases. CDR1 is MDHEN and CDR2 is SYDVKM in the germline V gene. The CDR3 is made up of 14 amino acids. The CDR3: CASTSVGAVYEQYF. CDR3 nucleotide sequence: TGTGCCAGCACCTCCGTGGGGGCGGTATACGAGCAGTACTTC.

The chain is built from TRBV11-2 and TRBJ2-3; TRBD2 aligns across 10 bases. Per germline, CDR1 SGHAT and CDR2 FQNNGV. V lost 1 base, J lost 2 bases, and 3 bases stayed unmatched. The length of the CDR3 is 16 residues. The CDR3 DNA reads TGTGCCAGCAGCTTAGTAGCGGGGGGATCCACAGATACGCAGTATTTT. Protein sequence: CASSLVAGGSTDTQYF.

This clone was seen a single time. The V and J genes are TRBV5-5 and TRBJ1-3; the D is unclear. This CDR3 is built from 13 residues. Trimming stripped 4 bases from V and 8 bases from J, with 13 bases between. Germline CDR1 SGHKS, CDR2 YYEKEE (reference sequence). CDR3 DNA: TGTGCCAGCAGCCCTTGGGCGGTGGACACCATATATTTT. It translates to CASSPWAVDTIYF.

This sequence joins TRBV6-5 and TRBJ2-7, with D unclear. CDR1 and CDR2 from the germline V gene are MNHEY and SVGAGI. The CDR3 is made up of 14 amino acids. Trimming stripped 0 bases from V and 3 bases from J, with 9 bases between. CDR3 region: CASSYSNSYYEQYF. The CDR3 region has the DNA TGTGCCAGCAGTTACTCGAACAGCTACTACGAGCAGTACTTC.

V is TRBV10-2 and J is TRBJ1-1; 7 bases agree with TRBD1. The CDR3 spans 16 residues. CDR1 is WSHSY and CDR2 is SAAADI in the germline V gene. V dropped 2 bases and J dropped 0; count of bases not matched to a gene: 6. Here the CDR3 DNA reads TGCGCCAGCAGTGAGGAGGCAGGGGGTTTGAACACTGAAGCTTTCTTT. Its translation is CASSEEAGGLNTEAFF.

The chain combines TRBV6-5 with TRBJ1-2; 10 bases are shared with TRBD1. CDR3 size: 15 residues. J gave up 2 bases and V 3 bases, and 3 bases lay outside the gene matches. Germline values: CDR1 MNHEY, CDR2 SVGAGI. As DNA, the CDR3 is TGTGCCAGCAGTTATAAGACAGGGGGCAACTATGGCTACACCTTC. Translated: CASSYKTGGNYGYTF.

V usage is TRBV9 and J usage is TRBJ2-3, with D maybe TRBD2 (6 bases). Trimming shortened V by 4 bases and J by 4 bases, and 16 bases separated the two germline ends. This CDR3 has 15 amino acids. Germline CDR1 and CDR2: SGDLS and YYNGEE. CDR3 DNA sequence: TGTGCCAGCAGCCCCCGACTAGTGGGGCCAGATACGCAGTATTTT. It is translated as CASSPRLVGPDTQYF. The full variable domain, with the rest looked up from reference TRBV9 and TRBJ2-3, is DSGVTQTPKHLITATGQRVTLRCSPRSGDLSVYWYQQSLDQGLQFLIQYYNGEERAKGNILERFSAQQFPDLHSELNLSSLELGDSALYFCASSPRLVGPDTQYFGPGTRLTVL.

This clone has just a few counts. The J gene is TRBJ1-6, the V gene TRBV18; 10 bases line up with TRBD1. Trimming removed 3 bases from V and 14 bases from J; junction bases left unmatched: 10. CDR3 length equals 15 residues. CDR1 KGHSH and CDR2 LQKENI come from the germline V gene. For the CDR3, the DNA is TGTGCCAGCTCACCCGGTAGGACAGGGGGTGAATCCCTCCACTTT. Protein sequence: CASSPGRTGGESLHF.

The V call is TRBV7-3, the J call TRBJ2-2; 7 bases align to TRBD2. Looked up from germline, CDR1 is SGHTA and CDR2 is FQGTGA. Trimming removed 7 bases from V and 5 bases from J; junction bases left unmatched: 7. The CDR3 length is 14 residues. CDR3: CASKPRGGTGELFF. CDR3 DNA: TGTGCCAGCAAGCCCCGGGGAGGGACCGGGGAGCTGTTTTTT.

CDR3 bases: TGTGCCAGCTCACTCGGACAGGTCCCCGAGCAGTACTTC. Its translation is CASSLGQVPEQYF. The rearrangement joins TRBV18 to TRBJ2-7, with 7 bases fitting TRBD1. Trimming cost V 4 bases and J 6 bases; bases outside gene matches: 6. Germline V gene sequence: CDR1 KGHSH, CDR2 LQKENI. This CDR3 contains 13 residues.

This chain links TRBV5-4 with TRBJ1-2, with D tentatively TRBD1 (5 bases). This CDR3 contains 15 residues. V dropped 4 bases and J dropped 4 bases, with 17 bases sitting between them. Germline CDR1 SGHNT, CDR2 YYREEE (reference sequence). This CDR3 is CASSQDGTEVYGYTF. The CDR3, as DNA: TGTGCCAGCAGCCAAGACGGGACGGAAGTCTATGGCTACACCTTC.

This chain uses TRBV7-8 with TRBJ2-5; TRBD2 might be the D (6 bases). Deletions cut 4 bases from V and 5 bases from J, with 26 bases between. Germline V gene data show CDR1 as SGHVS and CDR2 as FQNEAQ. CDR3 length: 18 residues. This CDR3 is CASSSVTVGRRDRETQYF. In DNA form, the CDR3 reads TGTGCCAGCAGCTCTGTGACGGTGGGACGGCGGGATCGGGAGACCCAGTACTTC.

The gene calls are TRBV29-1 and TRBJ1-4; D not certain. In germline, CDR1 is SQVTM, CDR2 ANQGSEA. V was trimmed by 0 bases and J by 0 bases, leaving 11 bases between them. The CDR3 runs to 16 residues. The CDR3 nucleotides are TGCAGCGTTGAAGATCCCCTGCAGCCAACTAATGAAAAACTGTTTTTT. As protein: CSVEDPLQPTNEKLFF. The full variable domain, rest sourced from reference TRBV29-1 and TRBJ1-4, is SAVISQKPSRDICQRGTSLTIQCQVDSQVTMMFWYRQQPGQSLTLIATANQGSEATYESGFVIDKFPISRPNLTFSTLTVSNMSPEDSSIYLCSVEDPLQPTNEKLFFGSGTQLSVL.